The text below deals with one T cell receptor (beta chain). The antigen is unknown. Time point: sample taken at primary tumor resection. Samples came from approximately 65 TRACERx patients with untreated early-stage lung cancer. The authors sequenced whole RNA from tumor, nontumor lung or frozen PBMC without sorting. The data are from a study of spatial heterogeneity in lung cancer. About the research overall: Detection of beta-chain sequences consistently exceeded that of alpha-chain sequences.

Each CDR3 protein gets one entry after TCRdb re-called the 5' RACE reads with MiXCR. The profile shows about 5,200 distinct CDR3 sequences, 9% to 15% of them singletons. General study results and limits: The number of expanded tumor alpha and beta chains correlated with mutation number. Expanded TCR counts, ubiquitous and regional, correlated respectively with ubiquitous and regional nonsynonymous mutation counts.

This clonotype was obtained from a male donor with early-stage non-small cell lung cancer. This sample comprised lung tumor tissue, obtained at surgery.

The CDR3 loop reads CASRPGQGGRYEQYV. As DNA, the CDR3 is TGTGCCAGCAGGCCGGGACAGGGAGGACGGTACGAGCAGTACGTC. The rearrangement uses TRBV6-2 or TRBV6-3 and TRBJ2-7, with 9 bases lining up with TRBD1. CDR1 is MNHEY and CDR2 is SVGEGT in the germline V gene. J gave up 4 bases and V 6 bases, and 10 bases lay outside the gene matches. The CDR3 spans 15 residues.